These T cell receptor beta chains were read from a single sample in a study of shared clonotypes between healthy human individuals. TCRdb's table, derived via immunoSEQ multiplex PCR, lists solely in-frame clones and lacks some. The table has roughly 480,000 clones, roughly 85% seen once; the top ten hold over 9.5%. The sequenced sample consisted of PBMCs. These receptors all stem from a woman aged 35 to 49 in good health. Some clones in this sample may be carry-over from other donors' samples. The conserved cysteine and the conserved F or W are not part of the CDR3 here.

>TRBJ2-7|TRBV19
APPLLKTYEQY
>TRBJ2-3|TRBV9
ASRAYSSGSTDTQY
>TRBJ2-7|TRBV9
ASSVGTSNHYEQY
>TRBJ2-7|TRBV11-3
ASSLDSLRAAAGEQY
>TRBJ1-2|TRBV7-9
ASSLRTPGGYGYT
>TRBJ2-5|TRBV18
ASSPPAGKETQY
>TRBJ2-3|TRBV6-5
ASSPWTQGADTQY
>TRBJ2-7|TRBV11-2
ASSLRSEYYEQY
>TRBJ2-2|TRBV2
ASSGTGGANTGELF
>TRBJ2-2|TRBV5-1
ASGRGNSNTGELF
>TRBJ1-2|TRBV18
ASSPRVGGYGYT
>TRBJ2-4|TRBV19
ASRMVGAVSKNIQY
>TRBJ2-7|TRBV4-2
ASSQGRTSGAYEQY
>TRBJ2-7|TRBV2
ASSPFSEQY
>TRBJ2-1|TRBV2
ASRERLAGGNEQF
>TRBJ2-7|TRBV7-2
ASSAGSSGAREQY
>TRBJ1-2|TRBV11-2
ASSPRISYT
>TRBJ2-1|TRBV4-1
ASSQGTSGPYNEQF
>TRBJ2-1|TRBV7-7
ASSLGSGGYNEQF
>TRBJ1-1|TRBV9
ASSPRDRYAEAF
>TRBJ2-7|TRBV13
ASGLGTSGNGYEQY
>TRBJ2-4|TRBV29-1
RGDRGELAKNIQY
>TRBJ2-1|TRBV19
ASSSRQGRGEQF
>TRBJ1-3|TRBV7-2
ASSLAPAAISGNTIY
>TRBJ2-1|TRBV7-2
ASSFSTHYNEQF
>TRBJ1-2|TRBV6-6
ASSYWTGGERGYT
>TRBJ2-1|TRBV6-5
ASSYSGGVNEQF
>TRBJ2-1|TRBV11-2
ASSQDRVGSEQF
>TRBJ2-7|TRBV2
ASSGTGYGNYYEQY
>TRBJ1-5|TRBV6-6
ASSYSGWGNQPQH
>TRBJ1-5|TRBV28
ASSLLGALQPQH
>TRBJ1-2|TRBV6-5
ASSYGGYGYT
>TRBJ2-3|TRBV28
ASSFGGSSTDTQY
>TRBJ2-3|TRBV7-9
ASIGLAGDTQY
>TRBJ1-2|TRBV28
ASSLGAESNGYT
>TRBJ2-7|TRBV1
TSSQEASRFWYEQY
>TRBJ2-7|TRBV6-1
ASSPTGYEQY
>TRBJ2-7|TRBV14
ASSRLNLYEQY
>TRBJ2-7|TRBV18
ASSPPGLAAYEQY
>TRBJ1-2|TRBV7-9
ASSFGGTGYGYT
>TRBJ2-1|TRBV15
ATSPLSGRNHNEQF
>TRBJ2-3|TRBV5-1
ASSLEGGARTDTQY
>TRBJ2-1|TRBV7-9
ASRQTVSSSYNEQF
>TRBJ1-1|TRBV28
ASGLLGQGAF
>TRBJ2-3|TRBV28
ASSPDRRLTDTQY
>TRBJ2-1|TRBV2
ASTPGTGPYNEQF
>TRBJ2-1|TRBV9
ASSPRTSGRPLYNEQF
>TRBJ2-6|TRBV7-9
ASSLAPSGANVLT
>TRBJ2-3|TRBV7-9
ASSSGLAIYTDTQY
>TRBJ2-3|TRBV7-3
ASSLMATTDTQY